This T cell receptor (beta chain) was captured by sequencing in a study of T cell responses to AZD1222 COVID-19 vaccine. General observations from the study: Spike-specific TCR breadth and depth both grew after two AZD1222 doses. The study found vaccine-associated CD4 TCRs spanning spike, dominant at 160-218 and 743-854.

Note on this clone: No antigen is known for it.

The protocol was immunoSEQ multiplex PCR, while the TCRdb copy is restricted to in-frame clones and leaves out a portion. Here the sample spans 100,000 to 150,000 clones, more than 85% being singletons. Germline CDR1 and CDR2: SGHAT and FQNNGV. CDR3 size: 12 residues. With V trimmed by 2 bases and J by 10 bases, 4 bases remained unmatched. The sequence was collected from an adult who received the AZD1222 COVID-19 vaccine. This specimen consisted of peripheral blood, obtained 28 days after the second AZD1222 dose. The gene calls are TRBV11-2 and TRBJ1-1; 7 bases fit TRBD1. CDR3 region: CASSLTAGGAFF. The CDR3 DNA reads TGTGCCAGCAGCTTAACAGCAGGGGGAGCTTTCTTT.